This T cell receptor beta chain is from a study of cytotoxic CD8 clonotypes in ibrutinib-treated CLL. Study results and limitations: Sample timing was unmatched between remission and later-progressing patients; lymph nodes unstudied. T-cell clonality at baseline went above that of age-matched healthy donors and rose and fell with circulating CD8+ T-cell counts. Rare overall, public clonotypes shrank or held steady under therapy.

As for this clone: Its antigen is undetermined.

The CDR3 extends over 13 amino acids. CDR1 and CDR2 (germline): LNHDA, SQIVND (reference sequence). Trimming removed 5 bases from V and 4 bases from J; junction bases left unmatched: 3. The repertoire was sequenced with immunoSEQ multiplex PCR; TCRdb's copy has only in-frame clones and lacks some. The sample has more than 110,000 clones; approximately 90% are singletons. V is TRBV19 and J is TRBJ1-2; 8 bases align to TRBD1. This sequence originates from a human donor with chronic lymphocytic leukemia. The source was PBMCs, collected after 12 months of ibrutinib treatment. The DNA of the CDR3 is TGTGCCAGTAGTCATGGGACAGGCTATGGCTACACCTTC. Amino acid sequence: CASSHGTGYGYTF.